Listed here are 28 T cell receptor beta chains from one sample, sequenced in a study of blood T cell repertoires in COVID-19. This table comes from immunoSEQ multiplex PCR, and its TCRdb copy is limited to in-frame clones, with some not included. The sample holds about 170,000 clones, approximately 82% seen once. What was sequenced was PBMCs or T cells enriched from blood (not recorded which). The origin of the receptors is a woman between 45 and 65 years old in a cohort exposed to, infected with or recovered from COVID-19 (not recorded which).

The V call is TRBV7-9, the J call TRBJ1-4; the match to TRBD1 covers 9 bases. V dropped 6 bases and J dropped 7; count of bases not matched to a gene: 9. The CDR3 has 15 residues. The germline V gene has CDR1 SEHNR and CDR2 FQNEAQ (reference sequence). The CDR3 coding sequence is TGTGCCAGCAGTTCGGACAGGGGAGGATTTGAAAAACTGTTTTTT. Translating gives CASSSDRGGFEKLFF.

The rearrangement links TRBV29-1 to TRBJ2-3, with no clear D. Trimming took 2 bases from V and 4 from J, leaving 10 bases between them. There are 13 residues in the CDR3. The germline V gene has CDR1 SQVTM and CDR2 ANQGSEA. The CDR3 spells CSVEPQVSDTQYF. In nucleotides, the CDR3 is TGCAGCGTTGAACCCCAGGTCTCAGATACGCAGTATTTT.

The chain has TRBV25-1 and TRBJ1-2, with D tentatively TRBD1 (6 bases). The V gene lost 1 base and the J gene lost 5 bases, with 8 bases spanning the gap. The CDR3 runs to 13 residues. Germline V lookup: CDR1 MGHDK, CDR2 SYGVNS. In DNA form, the CDR3 reads TGTGCCAGCAGTGAATCAACAGGGTATGGCTACACCTTC. It codes for CASSESTGYGYTF.

This chain uses TRBV28 with TRBJ2-3, with TRBD1 as a possible D gene (6 bases). CDR3 size: 14 residues. The germline V gene has CDR1 MDHEN and CDR2 SYDVKM. Deletions cut 6 bases from V and 3 bases from J, with 13 bases between. The CDR3 is CASRGSRGTDTQYF. In nucleotides, the CDR3 is TGTGCCAGCAGGGGCAGTAGGGGGACAGATACGCAGTATTTT.

The rearrangement joins TRBV7-9 to TRBJ1-1, with 9 bases identical to TRBD1. Germline CDR1 reads SEHNR; CDR2 reads FQNEAQ (reference sequence). V shed 5 bases and J 0 bases; nucleotides not matched to a gene: 7. The length of the CDR3 is 16 residues. As DNA, the CDR3 is TGTGCCAGCAGCCCTAAGACAGGGGGAGTGAACACTGAAGCTTTCTTT. Protein product: CASSPKTGGVNTEAFF.

V gene TRBV27 combines with J gene TRBJ2-2, with TRBD2 matching over 13 bases. This CDR3 region has 16 residues. Germline trimming cut 6 bases from V and 4 bases from J; bases unmatched to any gene: 5. Germline CDR1 and CDR2: MNHEY and SMNVEV (reference sequence). CDR3 amino acids: CASRLAGGLITGELFF. For the CDR3, the DNA is TGTGCCAGCAGACTAGCGGGGGGGCTTATCACCGGGGAGCTGTTTTTT.

The genes are TRBV24-1 and TRBJ2-4; no clear D gene. The V gene lost 1 base and the J gene lost 1 base, with 7 bases spanning the gap. This CDR3 spans 15 amino acids. CDR1 and CDR2 (germline): KGHDR, SFDVKD. The CDR3 region has the DNA TGTGCCACCAGTGATTTCCCCGGGGCCAAAAACATTCAGTACTTC. Amino acid sequence: CATSDFPGAKNIQYF.

This clone came up once. V and J are TRBV5-4 and TRBJ1-2; D perhaps matches TRBD1 (5 bases). There are 15 residues in the CDR3. Trimming cost V 1 base and J 4 bases, with 14 bases left between them. Germline V gene data show CDR1 as SGHNT and CDR2 as YYREEE (reference sequence). Written as DNA, the CDR3 is TGTGCCAGCAGCTTGCCAAGAACAGGTCCCTATGGCTACACCTTC. It translates to CASSLPRTGPYGYTF.

The chain has TRBV7-9 and TRBJ1-1; 9 nucleotides match TRBD1. CDR1 is SEHNR and CDR2 is FQNEAQ in the germline V gene (reference sequence). This CDR3 comprises 15 residues. Losses at the gene ends were 3 bases for V and 4 bases for J; bases not matched to a gene: 6. CDR3 DNA: TGTGCCAGCAGCTTGGGGGACAGGGTTGTCACTGAAGCTTTCTTT. This gives the protein CASSLGDRVVTEAFF.

This clone occurred once. This chain joins TRBV9 and TRBJ2-5; 7 bases are shared with TRBD2. CDR1 and CDR2 (germline): SGDLS, YYNGEE. V gave up 0 bases and J gave up 5 bases; unmatched junction bases: 10. The CDR3 consists of 16 residues. The CDR3: CASSVAPERGGETQYF. The CDR3 DNA is TGTGCCAGCAGCGTAGCCCCTGAGCGGGGCGGGGAGACCCAGTACTTC.

This clone has a single count. J is TRBJ2-1 and V is TRBV20-1; tentative D call: TRBD2 (6 bases). The germline V gene has CDR1 DFQATT and CDR2 SNEGSKA (reference sequence). The length of the CDR3 is 14 residues. Trimming cost V 3 bases and J 7 bases, with 16 bases left between them. The chain's CDR3 is CSASGRDPNNEQFF. The CDR3 bases are TGCAGTGCTAGTGGGCGGGATCCGAATAATGAGCAGTTCTTC.

The chain employs TRBV2 and TRBJ2-2, with D unclear. Trimming removed 6 bases at V and 4 bases at J, with 15 bases between. The CDR3 has 15 amino acids. Per germline, CDR1 SNHLY and CDR2 FYNNEI. Written as DNA, the CDR3 is TGTGCCAGCAGGCGACTGGCCGACGGCACCGGGGAGCTGTTTTTT. Protein product: CASRRLADGTGELFF.

This clone was recorded once. The DNA for the CDR3 is TGTGCCAGCAGTTTACGGGACAGGGTTTCGGCTTTCTTT. It encodes CASSLRDRVSAFF. The V call is TRBV28, the J call TRBJ1-1; TRBD1 matches 9 bases. The CDR3 is 13 residues long. Trimming at V came to 2 bases and at J to 11 bases, leaving 6 bases not matched to a gene. Germline CDR1 reads MDHEN; CDR2 reads SYDVKM.

This chain connects TRBV28 to TRBJ2-1, with D perhaps TRBD1 (5 bases). V was trimmed by 7 bases and J by 2 bases, leaving 15 bases between them. The CDR3 is made up of 15 amino acids. Germline V gives CDR1 MDHEN, CDR2 SYDVKM. The CDR3 here is CASTSPSGPYNEQFF. The CDR3 DNA is TGTGCCAGCACCTCCCCGTCAGGGCCCTACAATGAGCAGTTCTTC.

A few counts support this clone. The CDR3 reads CAWSPQGAGDTQYF. The CDR3 nucleotides read TGTGCCTGGAGTCCACAGGGGGCGGGAGATACGCAGTATTTT. The chain is built from TRBV30 and TRBJ2-3; 9 positions match TRBD1. V gave up 2 bases and J gave up 5 bases; unmatched junction bases: 5. Looked up from germline, CDR1 is GTSNPN and CDR2 is SVGIG (reference sequence). This CDR3 has 14 amino acids.

The chain has TRBV2 and TRBJ2-1; 8 nucleotides match TRBD1. Germline V CDR1 and CDR2: SNHLY, FYNNEI. The CDR3 has 14 residues. The trim removed 9 bases at V and 2 bases at J, leaving 6 bases unmatched. The CDR3 nucleotides read TGTGCCAGATCCGGGACAGGACCCTACAATGAGCAGTTCTTC. Amino acid sequence: CARSGTGPYNEQFF.

The chain carries TRBV11-2 and TRBJ1-3, with D possibly TRBD1 on 6 matching bases. Germline-derived CDR1 and CDR2 are SGHAT and FQNNGV. Between the trimmed V and J ends, which lost 5 bases and 0 bases, there was a span of 11 bases. The CDR3 covers 15 residues. CDR3 coding DNA: TGTGCCAGCAGCCCCCGGGACAACTCTGGAAACACCATATATTTT. Translated, it gives CASSPRDNSGNTIYF.

The chain joins TRBV28 to TRBJ2-2; 8 bases agree with TRBD1. The CDR3 runs 15 residues. The trim removed 6 bases at V and 5 bases at J, leaving 8 bases unmatched. Germline V gene data show CDR1 as MDHEN and CDR2 as SYDVKM. In nucleotides, the CDR3 is TGTGCCAGCAGCTTGGACAGGGAGTATACCGGGGAGCTGTTTTTT. Its protein product is CASSLDREYTGELFF.

The chain has TRBV5-1 and TRBJ1-1; TRBD1 aligns across 7 bases. The CDR3 sequence is 15 residues long. V lost 0 bases to trimming and J lost 1 base; unmatched junction nucleotides: 3. Germline CDR1 SGHRS, CDR2 YFSETQ. The chain's CDR3 is CASSLEDRENTEAFF. In DNA form, the CDR3 reads TGCGCCAGCAGCTTGGAAGACAGGGAGAACACTGAAGCTTTCTTT.

The genes are TRBV27 and TRBJ1-2; the match to TRBD1 covers 7 bases. Germline values: CDR1 MNHEY, CDR2 SMNVEV (reference sequence). The CDR3 sequence is 17 residues long. V shed 7 bases and J 6 bases; nucleotides not matched to a gene: 20. In DNA, the CDR3 is TGTGCCAGCACCGCAGCCAGGGGGTTTAACCAAGGGGATGGCTACACCTTC. The encoded protein is CASTAARGFNQGDGYTF.

V is TRBV29-1 and J is TRBJ2-5; tentatively, D is TRBD1 (6 bases). V was cut by 4 bases and J by 3 bases, with 9 bases left in between. This CDR3 is 12 amino acids long. CDR1 SQVTM and CDR2 ANQGSEA come from the germline V gene. The CDR3 DNA follows: TGCAGCGTTGGATCAGGGGAAGAGACCCAGTACTTC. Its protein product is CSVGSGEETQYF.

The chain carries TRBV11-2 and TRBJ1-6, with D hard to call. V was trimmed by 8 bases and J by 0 bases, leaving 8 bases between them. The CDR3 has 14 residues. Germline V gives CDR1 SGHAT, CDR2 FQNNGV. CDR3 sequence: CASSHGSYNSPLHF. The CDR3 DNA is TGTGCCAGCTCCCACGGCTCCTATAATTCACCCCTCCACTTT.

The chain has TRBV19 and TRBJ1-1; 8 positions agree with TRBD1. The CDR3 sequence is 15 residues long. After removal of 6 bases from V and 7 bases from J, the junction contained 13 bases not matched to a gene. Germline lookup yields CDR1 LNHDA and CDR2 SQIVND (reference sequence). CDR3 DNA sequence: TGTGCCAGTAGCCCAATCCCCCGGACAGGGAATGAAGCTTTCTTT. This encodes CASSPIPRTGNEAFF.

The chain combines TRBV7-2 with TRBJ1-5; 7 bases map to TRBD1. CDR1 is SGHTA and CDR2 is FQGNSA in the germline V gene. V shed 1 base and J 5 bases; nucleotides not matched to a gene: 5. CDR3 length: 15 residues. The CDR3 DNA follows: TGTGCCAGCAGCTTAGATTCAGGGGGACATCAGCCCCAGCATTTT. It encodes CASSLDSGGHQPQHF.

This clone was seen more than once but under ten times. V is TRBV28 and J is TRBJ2-7, with 8 bases lining up with TRBD2. This CDR3 region has 15 residues. Germline V gene data show CDR1 as MDHEN and CDR2 as SYDVKM. V lost 5 bases and J lost 4; bases outside the gene matches: 10. The CDR3 coding sequence is TGTGCCAGCAGTCCGCCTAGTAGCGGGAAATACGAGCAGTACTTC. This encodes CASSPPSSGKYEQYF.

CDR3 residues: CASSFGGQYNEQFF. The DNA of the CDR3 is TGTGCCAGCAGTTTCGGAGGACAGTACAATGAGCAGTTCTTC. This chain joins TRBV27 and TRBJ2-1; the D gene is possibly TRBD1 (6 bases). The CDR3 is 14 amino acids. The germline gives CDR1 MNHEY, CDR2 SMNVEV (reference sequence). V was cut by 3 bases and J by 4 bases, with 10 bases left in between.

The V call is TRBV3-1 (or the pseudogene TRBV3-2), the J call TRBJ2-7; no clear D. Germline CDR1 LGHDT, CDR2 YNNKEL (reference sequence). The length of the CDR3 is 16 residues. Trimming removed 1 base at V and 0 bases at J, with 13 bases between. The CDR3 coding sequence is TGTGCCAGCAGCCAAGGGTTGTTTTCCAGCTCCTACGAGCAGTACTTC. It yields the protein CASSQGLFSSSYEQYF.

The chain combines TRBV11-2 with TRBJ2-1; 13 nucleotides line up with TRBD2. There are 16 residues in the CDR3. In germline, CDR1 is SGHAT, CDR2 FQNNGV. The V gene end was trimmed by 5 bases and the J gene end by 6 bases; junction bases not matched to a gene: 7. The CDR3: CASSPWTSGSFNEQFF. The CDR3 DNA reads as TGTGCCAGCAGCCCGTGGACTAGCGGGAGTTTCAATGAGCAGTTCTTC.